This TCR beta chain originates from a study of shared clonotypes between healthy human individuals. As concerns this clone: Its target is unknown.

This was a deep-level run. TCRdb's copy holds only in-frame clones and misses some; the assay was immunoSEQ multiplex PCR. The sample has about 1.5 million clones, approximately 98% seen once. CD45RA+ naive and CD45RA-negative memory subsets were separated from CD4+ cells. Study-wide points: Sampling used blood alone; tissue repertoires probably differ. As a rule, naive subsets had a larger estimated richness than memory subsets.

J gave up 0 bases and V 7 bases, and 8 bases lay outside the gene matches. Germline V gene sequence: CDR1 SQVTM, CDR2 ANQGSEA. This CDR3 has 15 amino acids. The chain uses TRBV29-1 and TRBJ2-1, with 8 bases fitting TRBD2. What was sequenced was naive CD4+ T cells sorted from blood. Subset of the sample: CD45RA+ positively selected. The origin of this receptor is a man between 25 and 39 years old in good health. This chain's CDR3 is CSAGVAGSSYNEQFF. CDR3 bases: TGCAGCGCTGGGGTAGCGGGATCCTCCTACAATGAGCAGTTCTTC.